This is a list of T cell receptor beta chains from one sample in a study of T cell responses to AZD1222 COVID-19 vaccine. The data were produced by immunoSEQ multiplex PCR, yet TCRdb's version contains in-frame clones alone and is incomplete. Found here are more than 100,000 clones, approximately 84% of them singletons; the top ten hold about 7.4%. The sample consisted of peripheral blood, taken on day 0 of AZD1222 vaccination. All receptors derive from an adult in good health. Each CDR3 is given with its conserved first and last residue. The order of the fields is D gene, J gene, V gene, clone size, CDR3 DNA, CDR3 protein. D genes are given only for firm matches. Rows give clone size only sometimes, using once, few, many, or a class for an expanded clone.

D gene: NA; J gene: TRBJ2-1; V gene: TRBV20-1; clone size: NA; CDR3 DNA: TGCAGCCAGTCGGGGGACAATGAGCAGTTCTTC; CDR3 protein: CSQSGDNEQFF
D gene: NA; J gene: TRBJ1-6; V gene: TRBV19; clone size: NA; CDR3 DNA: TGTGCCAGTAGTCGACAGTTGAGCTCCTATAATTCACCCCTCCACTTT; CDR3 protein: CASSRQLSSYNSPLHF
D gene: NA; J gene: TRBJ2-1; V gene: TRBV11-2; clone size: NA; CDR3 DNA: TGTGCCAGCAGCCATCCCCCTGTACTCGGTGAGCAGTTCTTC; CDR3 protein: CASSHPPVLGEQFF
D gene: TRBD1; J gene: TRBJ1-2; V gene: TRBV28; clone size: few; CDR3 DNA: TGTGCCAGCAGTTTATCGGGATATGGGACAGCAAACTATGGCTACACCTTC; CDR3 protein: CASSLSGYGTANYGYTF
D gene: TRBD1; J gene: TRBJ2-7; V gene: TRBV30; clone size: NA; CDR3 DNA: TGTGCCTGGGGAAGGGGGCTGGACGAGCAGTACTTC; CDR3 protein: CAWGRGLDEQYF
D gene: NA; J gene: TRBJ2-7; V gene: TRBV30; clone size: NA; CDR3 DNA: TGTGCCTGGAGACGCCCCAATGGGCTTCCCTCCCACGAGCAGTACTTC; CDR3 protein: CAWRRPNGLPSHEQYF
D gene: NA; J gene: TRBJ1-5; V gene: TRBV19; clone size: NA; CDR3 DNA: TGTGCCAGTAGCGGCGTACCAGACCAGCCCCAGCATTTT; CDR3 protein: CASSGVPDQPQHF
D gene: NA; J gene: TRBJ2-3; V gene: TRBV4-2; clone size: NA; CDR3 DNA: TGTGCCAGCAGCCAAGCTATTCGGGAAAGTCCAGATACGCAGTATTTT; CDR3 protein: CASSQAIRESPDTQYF
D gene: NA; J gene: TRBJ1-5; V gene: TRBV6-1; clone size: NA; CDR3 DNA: TGTGCCAGCAGTGAATGGGGAGGCGTCAATAGCAATCAGCCCCAGCATTTT; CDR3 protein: CASSEWGGVNSNQPQHF
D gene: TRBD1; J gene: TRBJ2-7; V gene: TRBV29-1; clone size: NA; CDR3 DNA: TGCAGCGTTGCGGTGGACAGGGCCTACGAGCAGTACTTC; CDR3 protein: CSVAVDRAYEQYF
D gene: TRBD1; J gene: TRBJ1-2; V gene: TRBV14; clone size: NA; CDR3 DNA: TGTGCCAGCAGCCAAGAAGGGGGCGGGGTTGGTACCTTC; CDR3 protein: CASSQEGGGVGTF
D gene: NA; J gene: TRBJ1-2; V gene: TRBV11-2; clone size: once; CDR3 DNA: TGTGCCAGCAGCGCCCAGACAGGACCTGGACCTGGCTACACCTTC; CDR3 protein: CASSAQTGPGPGYTF
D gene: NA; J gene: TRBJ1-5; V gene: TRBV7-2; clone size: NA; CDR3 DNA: TGTGCCAGCAGCTTAGCCGGGTTTAGCAATCAGCCCCAGCATTTT; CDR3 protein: CASSLAGFSNQPQHF
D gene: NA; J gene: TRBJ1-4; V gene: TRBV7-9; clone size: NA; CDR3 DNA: TGTGCCAGCAGCTTAGAAGGGACCGGAGGGGAAAAACTGTTTTTT; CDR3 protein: CASSLEGTGGEKLFF
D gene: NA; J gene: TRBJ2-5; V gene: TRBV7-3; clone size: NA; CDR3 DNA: TGTGCCAGCAGCGCTCAAGGGGGATTTCAAGAGACCCAGTACTTC; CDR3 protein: CASSAQGGFQETQYF
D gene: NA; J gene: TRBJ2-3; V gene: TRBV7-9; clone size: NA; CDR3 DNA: TGTGCCAGCAGCTTGGACGGGGGTAGGGCAGATACGCAGTATTTT; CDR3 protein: CASSLDGGRADTQYF
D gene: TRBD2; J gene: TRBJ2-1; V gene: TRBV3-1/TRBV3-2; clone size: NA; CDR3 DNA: TGTGCCAGCAGCCAAGATTGGGGGAGGGGAATGTACAATGAGCAGTTCTTC; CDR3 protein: CASSQDWGRGMYNEQFF
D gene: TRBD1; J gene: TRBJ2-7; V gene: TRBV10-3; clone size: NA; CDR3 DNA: TGTGCCATCGGCAATCCGGGACAGGGGGCCTACGAGCAGTACTTC; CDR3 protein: CAIGNPGQGAYEQYF
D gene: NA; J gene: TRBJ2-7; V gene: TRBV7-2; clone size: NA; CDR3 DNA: TGTGCCAGCAGCTTAGCCGGCGGTGTAGGGTACGAGCAGTACTTC; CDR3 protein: CASSLAGGVGYEQYF
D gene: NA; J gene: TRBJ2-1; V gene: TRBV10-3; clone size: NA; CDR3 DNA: TGTGCCATCAGTGAGTCCTACAATGAGCAGTTCTTC; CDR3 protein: CAISESYNEQFF
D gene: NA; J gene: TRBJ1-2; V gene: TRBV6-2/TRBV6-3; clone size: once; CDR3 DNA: TGTGCCAGCAGCTACTATACCCCAGGGTACTATGGCTACACCTTC; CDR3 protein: CASSYYTPGYYGYTF
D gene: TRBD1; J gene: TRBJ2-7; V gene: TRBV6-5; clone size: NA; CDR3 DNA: TGTGCCAGCACCGCCACAGGGGACGAGCAGTACTTC; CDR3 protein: CASTATGDEQYF
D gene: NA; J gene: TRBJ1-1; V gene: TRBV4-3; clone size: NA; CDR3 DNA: TGCGCCAGCAGCCAAGATGACAGGTACACTGAAGCTTTCTTT; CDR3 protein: CASSQDDRYTEAFF
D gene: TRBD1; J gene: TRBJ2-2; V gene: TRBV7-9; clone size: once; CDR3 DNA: TGTGCCAGCAGACCCACAGGGGGCGCGTCGACCGGGGAGCTGTTTTTT; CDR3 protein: CASRPTGGASTGELFF
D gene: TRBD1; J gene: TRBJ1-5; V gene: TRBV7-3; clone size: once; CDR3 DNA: TGTGCCAGCAGCCCCCAGGGGGCTGATAATCAGCCCCAGCATTTT; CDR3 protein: CASSPQGADNQPQHF
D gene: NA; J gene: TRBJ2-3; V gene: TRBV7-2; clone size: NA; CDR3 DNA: TGTGCCAGCTCCACCCGACTAGGGACAGATACGCAGTATTTT; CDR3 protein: CASSTRLGTDTQYF
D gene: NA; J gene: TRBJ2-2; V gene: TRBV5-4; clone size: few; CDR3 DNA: TGTGCCAGCAGCTTCGACAGCGGGGAGCTGTTTTTT; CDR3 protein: CASSFDSGELFF
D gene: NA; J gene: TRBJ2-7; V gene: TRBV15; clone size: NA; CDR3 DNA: TGTGCCACCAGCAGAGATCGGGGTACGTTGAGGTTAAGCTTC; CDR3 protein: CATSRDRGTLRLSF
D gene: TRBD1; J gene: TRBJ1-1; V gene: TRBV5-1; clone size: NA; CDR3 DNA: TGCGCCAGCACCCGGACAGGGATGAACACTGAAGCTTTCTTT; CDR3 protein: CASTRTGMNTEAFF
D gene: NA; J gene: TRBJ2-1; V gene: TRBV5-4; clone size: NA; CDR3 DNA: TGTGCCAGCAGCTCGAATGGGTTCTTCAATGAGCAGTTCTTC; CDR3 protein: CASSSNGFFNEQFF
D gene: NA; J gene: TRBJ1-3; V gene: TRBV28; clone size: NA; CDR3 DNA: TGTGCCACCAACCCTTGGGAGGGGAACTCTGGAAACACCATATATTTT; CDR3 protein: CATNPWEGNSGNTIYF
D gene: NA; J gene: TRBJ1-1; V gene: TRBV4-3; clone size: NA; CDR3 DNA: TGCGCCAGCAGCCTCGAGTCCTTCGGAAACACTGAAGCTTTCTTT; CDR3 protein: CASSLESFGNTEAFF
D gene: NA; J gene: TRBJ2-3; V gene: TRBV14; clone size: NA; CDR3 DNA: TGTGCCAGCAGCCTGCCTAGCGACACAGATACGCAGTATTTT; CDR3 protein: CASSLPSDTDTQYF
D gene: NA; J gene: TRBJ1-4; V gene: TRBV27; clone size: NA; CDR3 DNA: TGTGCCAGCAGCCGGTGGTGGGCAGCTGGTCCCGAAAAACTGTTTTTT; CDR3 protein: CASSRWWAAGPEKLFF
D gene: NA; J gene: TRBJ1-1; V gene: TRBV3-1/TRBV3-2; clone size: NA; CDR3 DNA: TGTGCCAGCAGCCCTCCTCGACCCGGCGGAGCTTTCTTT; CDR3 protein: CASSPPRPGGAFF
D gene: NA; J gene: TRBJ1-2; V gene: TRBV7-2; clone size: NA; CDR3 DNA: TGTGCCAGCAGCTCTGCCCAGGTCTCGAGGGGGTATGGCTACACCTTC; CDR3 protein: CASSSAQVSRGYGYTF
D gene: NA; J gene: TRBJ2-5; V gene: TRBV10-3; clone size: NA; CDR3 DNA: TGTGCCATCGGAGAACAGGGAGGCCAAGAGACCCAGTACTTC; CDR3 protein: CAIGEQGGQETQYF
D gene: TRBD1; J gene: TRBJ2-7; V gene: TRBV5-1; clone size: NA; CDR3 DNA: TGCGCCAGCAGCTTGGTCGGGACAGGGGACTCCTACGAGCAGTACTTC; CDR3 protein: CASSLVGTGDSYEQYF
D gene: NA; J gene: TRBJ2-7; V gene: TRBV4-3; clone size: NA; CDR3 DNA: TGCGCCAGCAGCCAAGATCCCGACAGGAGCAGCTACGAGCAGTACTTC; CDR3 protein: CASSQDPDRSSYEQYF
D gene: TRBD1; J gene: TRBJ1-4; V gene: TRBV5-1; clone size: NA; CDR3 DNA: TGCGCCAGCAGCTTGGCCAGAGTACAGGGGCCTAATGAAAAACTGTTTTTT; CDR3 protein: CASSLARVQGPNEKLFF
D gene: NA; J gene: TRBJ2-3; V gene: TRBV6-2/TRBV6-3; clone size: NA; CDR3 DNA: TGTGCCAGCAGCTCCCGACAAATTAGCACAGATACGCAGTATTTT; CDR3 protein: CASSSRQISTDTQYF